A selection of T cell receptor beta chains follows, all from one sample in a study of T cells in localized non-small cell lung cancer. Clones were sequenced by immunoSEQ multiplex PCR, and TCRdb holds only the in-frame ones, with some missing. The sample records more than 3,500 clones, about 25% being singletons. The specimen comprised lung tumor tissue, sampled before any cancer treatment. Receptors were obtained from a male donor older than 55 with stage I lung adenocarcinoma. Both conserved end residues are part of each CDR3. The D gene is left open where the match is weak. Some rows mark clone size as missing; the rest say once, few, many or name a class of expanded clone.

abundance	d_gene	v_gene	j_gene	len	CDR3aa	CDR3nt
few	TRBD1	TRBV11-3	TRBJ2-1	15	CASSPGTGSYNEQFF	TGTGCCAGCAGTCCCGGGACAGGGAGTTACAATGAGCAGTTCTTC
NA	NA	TRBV6-8	TRBJ1-5	15	CASSEMSELNQPQHF	TGTGCCAGCAGTGAGATGTCGGAACTTAATCAGCCCCAGCATTTT
few	NA	TRBV30	TRBJ1-6	12	CAWGRTGSPLHF	TGTGCCTGGGGACGCACGGGATCACCCCTCCACTTT
NA	NA	TRBV7-6	TRBJ2-5	15	CASSLGGATWETQYF	TGTGCCAGCAGCTTAGGCGGGGCAACTTGGGAGACCCAGTACTTC
many	NA	TRBV4-1	TRBJ2-7	15	CASSFRDGEHYEQYF	TGCGCCAGCAGCTTCCGGGACGGGGAGCACTACGAGCAGTACTTC
few	TRBD2	TRBV11-3	TRBJ2-2	16	CASSPSGTTDTGELFF	TGTGCCAGCAGCCCTTCCGGGACTACTGACACCGGGGAGCTGTTTTTT
NA	NA	TRBV18	TRBJ2-3	14	CASSPRDRSDTQYF	TGTGCCAGCTCACCTCGGGACCGATCAGATACGCAGTATTTT
NA	NA	TRBV11-3	TRBJ2-5	14	CASSSRPQGETQYF	TGTGCCAGCAGCTCCCGACCCCAGGGGGAGACCCAGTACTTC
NA	NA	TRBV18	TRBJ2-2	16	CASSPRYSSVTGELFF	TGTGCCAGCTCACCAAGGTACAGTTCGGTCACCGGGGAGCTGTTTTTT
few	TRBD1	TRBV6-8	TRBJ1-5	14	CASSRDRGQQPQHF	TGTGCCAGCAGTCGTGACAGGGGGCAGCAGCCCCAGCATTTT
NA	NA	TRBV10-3	TRBJ1-2	13	CAISESWDAHYTF	TGTGCCATCAGTGAGTCTTGGGACGCCCACTACACCTTC
NA	NA	TRBV12-1	TRBJ1-1	19	CASSFKPRGLGGPNTEAFF	TGTGCCAGCAGCTTTAAACCCCGCGGCTTAGGGGGCCCGAACACTGAAGCTTTCTTT
few	NA	TRBV12-5	TRBJ1-5	13	CASGVLGSQPQHF	TGTGCCAGTGGTGTCCTTGGGAGCCAGCCCCAGCATTTT
NA	NA	TRBV9	TRBJ2-2	14	CASSLMSVTGELFF	TGTGCCAGCAGTCTAATGTCCGTTACCGGGGAGCTGTTTTTT
few	NA	TRBV29-1	TRBJ1-1	13	CSVAFGRDTEAFF	TGCAGCGTTGCGTTTGGGAGGGACACTGAAGCTTTCTTT